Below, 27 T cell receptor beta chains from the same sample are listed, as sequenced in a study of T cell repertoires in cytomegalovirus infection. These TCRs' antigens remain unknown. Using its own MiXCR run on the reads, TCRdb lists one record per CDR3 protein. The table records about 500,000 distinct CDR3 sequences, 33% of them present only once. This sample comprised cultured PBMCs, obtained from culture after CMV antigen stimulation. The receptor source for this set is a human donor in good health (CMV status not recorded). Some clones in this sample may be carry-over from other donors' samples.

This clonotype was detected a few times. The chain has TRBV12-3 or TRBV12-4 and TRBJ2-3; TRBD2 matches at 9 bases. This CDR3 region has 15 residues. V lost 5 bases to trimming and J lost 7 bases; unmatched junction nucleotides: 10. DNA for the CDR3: TGTGCCAGCAGTCCTGGACTAGCGTCCGGGTATACGCAGTATTTT. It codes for CASSPGLASGYTQYF.

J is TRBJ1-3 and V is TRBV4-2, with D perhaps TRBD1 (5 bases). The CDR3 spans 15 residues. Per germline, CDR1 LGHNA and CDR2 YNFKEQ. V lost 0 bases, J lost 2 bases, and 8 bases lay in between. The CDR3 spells CASSQEGGAGNTIYF. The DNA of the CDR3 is TGTGCCAGCAGCCAAGAGGGGGGGGCTGGAAACACCATATATTTT.

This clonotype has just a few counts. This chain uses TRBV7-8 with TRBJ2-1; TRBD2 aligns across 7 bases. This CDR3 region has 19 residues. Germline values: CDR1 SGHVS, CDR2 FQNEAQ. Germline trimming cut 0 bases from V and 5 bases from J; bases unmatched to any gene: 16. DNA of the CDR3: TGTGCCAGCAGCTTAGCGGCGGGAGTGTCGGCCAGAAGCAACAATGAGCAGTTCTTC. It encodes CASSLAAGVSARSNNEQFF.

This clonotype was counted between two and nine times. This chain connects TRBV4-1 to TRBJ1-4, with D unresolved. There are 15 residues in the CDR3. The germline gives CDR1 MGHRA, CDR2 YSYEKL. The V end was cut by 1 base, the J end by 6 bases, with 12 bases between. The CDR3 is CASSQVPTEDEKLFF. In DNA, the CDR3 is TGCGCCAGCAGCCAAGTACCGACGGAGGATGAAAAACTGTTTTTT.

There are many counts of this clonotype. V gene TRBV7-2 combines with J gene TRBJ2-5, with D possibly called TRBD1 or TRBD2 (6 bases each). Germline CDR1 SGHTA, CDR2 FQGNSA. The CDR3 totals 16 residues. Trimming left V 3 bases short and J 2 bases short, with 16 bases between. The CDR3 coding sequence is TGTGCCAGCAGCTTGGACCAACCGGGGGCACAAGAGACCCAGTACTTC. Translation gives CASSLDQPGAQETQYF.

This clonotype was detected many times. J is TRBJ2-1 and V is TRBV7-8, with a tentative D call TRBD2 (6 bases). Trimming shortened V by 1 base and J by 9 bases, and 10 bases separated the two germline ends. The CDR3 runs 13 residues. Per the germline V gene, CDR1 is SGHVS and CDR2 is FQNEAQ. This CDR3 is CASSLDGAGEQFF. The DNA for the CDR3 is TGTGCCAGCAGCTTAGACGGAGCGGGTGAGCAGTTCTTC.

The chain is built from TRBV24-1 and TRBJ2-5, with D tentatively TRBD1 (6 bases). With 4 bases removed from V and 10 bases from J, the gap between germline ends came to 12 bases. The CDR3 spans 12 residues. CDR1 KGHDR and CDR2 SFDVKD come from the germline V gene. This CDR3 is CATSDPRGGQYF. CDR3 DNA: TGTGCCACCAGTGACCCGCGAGGGGGCCAGTACTTC.

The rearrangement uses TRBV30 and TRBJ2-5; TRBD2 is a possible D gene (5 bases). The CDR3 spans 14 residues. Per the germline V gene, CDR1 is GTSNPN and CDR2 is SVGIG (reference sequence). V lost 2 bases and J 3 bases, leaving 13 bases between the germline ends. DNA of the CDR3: TGTGCCTGGAGTAAGAGCCTGAGGGAAGAGACCCAGTACTTC. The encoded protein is CAWSKSLREETQYF.

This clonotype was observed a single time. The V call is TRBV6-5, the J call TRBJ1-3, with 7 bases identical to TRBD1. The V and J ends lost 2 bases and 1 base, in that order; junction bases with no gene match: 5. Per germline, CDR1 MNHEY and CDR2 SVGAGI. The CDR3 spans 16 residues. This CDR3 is CASSYQGVFSGNTIYF. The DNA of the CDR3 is TGTGCCAGCAGTTACCAGGGGGTGTTTTCTGGAAACACCATATATTTT.

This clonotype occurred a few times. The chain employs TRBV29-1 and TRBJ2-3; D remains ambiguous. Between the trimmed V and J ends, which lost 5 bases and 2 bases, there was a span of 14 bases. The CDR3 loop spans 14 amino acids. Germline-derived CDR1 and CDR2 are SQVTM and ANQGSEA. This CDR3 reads CSVSRGETTDTQYF. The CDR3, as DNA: TGCAGCGTTTCCCGTGGAGAGACCACAGATACGCAGTATTTT.

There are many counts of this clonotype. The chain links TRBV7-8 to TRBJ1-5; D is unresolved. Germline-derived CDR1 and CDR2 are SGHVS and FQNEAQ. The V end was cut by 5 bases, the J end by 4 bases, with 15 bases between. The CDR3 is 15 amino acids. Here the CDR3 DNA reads TGTGCCAGCAGCGCCCGGGCCAGCGGGAATCAGCCCCAGCATTTT. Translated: CASSARASGNQPQHF.

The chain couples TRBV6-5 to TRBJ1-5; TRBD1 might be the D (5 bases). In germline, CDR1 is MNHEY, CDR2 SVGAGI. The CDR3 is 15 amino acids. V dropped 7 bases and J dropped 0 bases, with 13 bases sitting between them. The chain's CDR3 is CASTQRRGSNQPQHF. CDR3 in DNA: TGTGCCAGCACCCAACGGAGGGGTAGCAATCAGCCCCAGCATTTT.

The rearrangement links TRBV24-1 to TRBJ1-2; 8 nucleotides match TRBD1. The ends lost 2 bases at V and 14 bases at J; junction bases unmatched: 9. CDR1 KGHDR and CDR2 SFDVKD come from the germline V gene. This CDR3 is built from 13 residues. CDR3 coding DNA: TGTGCCACCAGTGATTCCTGGACAGGGCCTACTACCTTC. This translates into CATSDSWTGPTTF.

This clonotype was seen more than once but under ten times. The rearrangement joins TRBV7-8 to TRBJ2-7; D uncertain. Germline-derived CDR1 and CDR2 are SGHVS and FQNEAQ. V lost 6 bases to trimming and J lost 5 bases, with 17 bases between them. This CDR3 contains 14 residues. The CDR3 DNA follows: TGTGCCAGCAGTTTGACCTTTCGGTCCGACGAGCAGTACGTC. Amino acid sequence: CASSLTFRSDEQYV.

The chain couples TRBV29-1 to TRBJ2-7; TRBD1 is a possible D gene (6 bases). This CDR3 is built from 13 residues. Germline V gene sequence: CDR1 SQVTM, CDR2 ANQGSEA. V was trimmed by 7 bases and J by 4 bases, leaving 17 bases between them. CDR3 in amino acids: CSANTGQGYEQYF. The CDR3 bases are TGCAGCGCTAATACGGGACAAGGTTACGAGCAGTACTTC.

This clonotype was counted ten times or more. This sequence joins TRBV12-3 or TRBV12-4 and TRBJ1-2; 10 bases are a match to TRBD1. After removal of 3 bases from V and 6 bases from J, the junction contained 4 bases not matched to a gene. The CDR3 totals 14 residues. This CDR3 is CASSLTGGQNGYTF. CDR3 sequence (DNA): TGTGCCAGCAGTTTGACAGGGGGCCAAAATGGCTACACCTTC.

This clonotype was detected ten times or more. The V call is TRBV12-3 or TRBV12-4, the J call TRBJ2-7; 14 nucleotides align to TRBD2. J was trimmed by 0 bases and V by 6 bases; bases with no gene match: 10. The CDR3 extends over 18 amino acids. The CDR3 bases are TGTGCCAGCAGCAGGGACTGGACTAGCGGGAGGAGCTCCTACGAGCAGTACTTC. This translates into CASSRDWTSGRSSYEQYF.

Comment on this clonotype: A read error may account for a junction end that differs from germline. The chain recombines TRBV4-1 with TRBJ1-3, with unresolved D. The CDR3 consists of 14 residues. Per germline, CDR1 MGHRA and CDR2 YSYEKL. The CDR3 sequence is CASSQDGMKNTIYF. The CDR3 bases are TGTGCCAGCAGCCAAGATGGTATGAAAAACACCATATATTTT.

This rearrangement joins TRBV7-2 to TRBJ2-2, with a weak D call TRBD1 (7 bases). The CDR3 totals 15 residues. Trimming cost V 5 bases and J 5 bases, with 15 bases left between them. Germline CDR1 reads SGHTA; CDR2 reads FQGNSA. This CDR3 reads CASSLIRGDTGELFF. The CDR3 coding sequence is TGTGCCAGCAGCCTTATCAGGGGGGATACCGGGGAGCTGTTTTTT.

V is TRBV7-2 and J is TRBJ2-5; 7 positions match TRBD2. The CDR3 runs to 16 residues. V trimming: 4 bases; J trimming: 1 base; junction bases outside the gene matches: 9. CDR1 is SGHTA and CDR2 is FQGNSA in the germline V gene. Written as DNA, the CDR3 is TGTGCCAGCAGCTCCGTCGGCGGACTAGGCCAAGAGACCCAGTACTTC. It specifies CASSSVGGLGQETQYF. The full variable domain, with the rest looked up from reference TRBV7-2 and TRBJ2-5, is GAGVSQSPSNKVTEKGKDVELRCDPISGHTALYWYRQSLGQGLEFLIYFQGNSAPDKSGLPSDRFSAERTGGSVSTLTIQRTQQEDSAVYLCASSSVGGLGQETQYFGPGTRLLVL.

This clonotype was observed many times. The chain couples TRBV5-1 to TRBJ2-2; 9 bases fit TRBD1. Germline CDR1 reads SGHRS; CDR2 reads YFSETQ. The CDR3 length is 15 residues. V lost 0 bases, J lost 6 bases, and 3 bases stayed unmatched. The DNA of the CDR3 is TGCGCCAGCAGCTTGGCCGGGACAGGGTCCGGGGAGCTGTTTTTT. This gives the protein CASSLAGTGSGELFF.

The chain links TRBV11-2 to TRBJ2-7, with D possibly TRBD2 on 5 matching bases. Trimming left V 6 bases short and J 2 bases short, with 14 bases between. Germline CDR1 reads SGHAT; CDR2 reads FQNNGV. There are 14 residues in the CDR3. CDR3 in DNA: TGTGCCAGCAGGGAATCGGGGTCACCCTACGAGCAGTACGTC. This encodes CASRESGSPYEQYV.

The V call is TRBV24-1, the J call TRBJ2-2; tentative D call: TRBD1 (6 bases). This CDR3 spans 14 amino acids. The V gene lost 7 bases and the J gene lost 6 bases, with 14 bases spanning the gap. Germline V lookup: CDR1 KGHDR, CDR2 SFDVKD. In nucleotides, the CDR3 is TGTGCCACCAGCGCCTCCAGGGGCTCCGGGGAGCTGTTTTTT. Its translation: CATSASRGSGELFF.

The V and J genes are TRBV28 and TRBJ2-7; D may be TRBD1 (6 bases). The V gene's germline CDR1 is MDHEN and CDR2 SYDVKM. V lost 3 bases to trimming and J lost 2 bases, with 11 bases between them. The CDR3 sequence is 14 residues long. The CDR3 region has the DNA TGTGCCAGCAGTTTGGTCGGACAGCCCTACGAGCAGTACTTC. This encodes CASSLVGQPYEQYF.

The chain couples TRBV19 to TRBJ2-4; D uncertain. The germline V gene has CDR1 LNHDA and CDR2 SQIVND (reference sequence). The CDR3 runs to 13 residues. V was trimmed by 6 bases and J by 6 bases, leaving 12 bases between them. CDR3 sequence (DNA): TGTGCCAGTAGCCTTGACGGAGTAAACATTCAGTACTTC. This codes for CASSLDGVNIQYF.

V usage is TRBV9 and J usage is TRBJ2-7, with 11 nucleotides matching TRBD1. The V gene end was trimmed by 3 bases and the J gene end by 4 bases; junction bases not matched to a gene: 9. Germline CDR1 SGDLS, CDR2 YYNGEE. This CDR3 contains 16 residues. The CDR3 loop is CASSDQPGQGEYEQYF. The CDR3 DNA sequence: TGTGCCAGCAGCGATCAGCCGGGACAGGGGGAATACGAGCAGTACTTC.

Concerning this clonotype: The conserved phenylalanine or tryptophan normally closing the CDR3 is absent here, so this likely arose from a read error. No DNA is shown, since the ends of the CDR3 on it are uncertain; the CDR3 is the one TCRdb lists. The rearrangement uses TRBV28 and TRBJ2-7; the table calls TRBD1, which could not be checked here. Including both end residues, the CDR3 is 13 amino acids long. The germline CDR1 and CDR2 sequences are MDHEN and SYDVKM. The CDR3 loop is CASSTGAGQGRTL.